These 8 T cell receptor beta chains originate from one sample sequenced in a study of T cell responses to AZD1222 COVID-19 vaccine. Assay: immunoSEQ multiplex PCR; the TCRdb copy retains only in-frame clones and omits some. Among some 150,000 clones listed, around 84% were seen once. Sample: peripheral blood, taken 28 days after the second AZD1222 dose. The receptors derive from an adult who received the AZD1222 COVID-19 vaccine.

Here the CDR3 reads CASSLAGREEQFF. The CDR3, as DNA: TGTGCCAGCAGCTTAGCAGGGCGGGAGGAGCAGTTCTTC. This sequence joins TRBV7-2 and TRBJ2-1, with 7 bases matching TRBD2. This CDR3 comprises 13 residues. Germline loops: CDR1 SGHTA, CDR2 FQGNSA. The ends lost 0 bases at V and 10 bases at J; junction bases unmatched: 3.

The chain recombines TRBV27 with TRBJ2-3, with TRBD2 matching over 12 bases. In germline, CDR1 is MNHEY, CDR2 SMNVEV (reference sequence). After removal of 5 bases from V and 4 bases from J, the junction contained 7 bases not matched to a gene. This CDR3 has 16 residues. CDR3 in amino acids: CASSLASGGAADTQYF. The CDR3 coding sequence is TGTGCCAGCAGTCTTGCTAGCGGGGGGGCCGCAGATACGCAGTATTTT.

This clone was observed a single time. This rearrangement joins TRBV5-1 to TRBJ2-1, with 10 positions matching TRBD2. This CDR3 is built from 16 residues. From germline, CDR1 is SGHRS and CDR2 YFSETQ. Trimming took 4 bases from V and 2 from J; bases not matched to a gene: 6. The CDR3 nucleotides are TGCGCCAGCAGCGAGCTCAGCGGGAGGGCCTACAATGAGCAGTTCTTC. This gives the protein CASSELSGRAYNEQFF.

This clone was detected once. This chain joins TRBV4-1 and TRBJ2-1; TRBD2 is a possible D gene (6 bases). The CDR3 sequence is 16 residues long. Germline V gives CDR1 MGHRA, CDR2 YSYEKL. Trimming pared 6 bases from V and 6 bases from J, leaving 21 bases between. This chain's CDR3 is CASSPRSGTRGNEQFF. The CDR3, as DNA: TGCGCCAGCAGTCCACGATCGGGGACGCGGGGCAATGAGCAGTTCTTC.

The V gene is TRBV6-1, the J gene TRBJ1-4, with D unresolved. CDR3 size: 15 residues. In germline, CDR1 is MNHNS, CDR2 SASEGT. Deletions cut 0 bases from V and 7 bases from J, with 12 bases between. In DNA form, the CDR3 reads TGTGCCAGCAGTGAAGCGTCGAGCAGGTCTGAAAAACTGTTTTTT. It codes for CASSEASSRSEKLFF.

V usage is TRBV2 and J usage is TRBJ1-2; D not certain. Germline CDR1 SNHLY, CDR2 FYNNEI. V was pared by 0 bases and J by 7 bases, with 15 bases between. This CDR3 is 15 amino acids long. The CDR3 loop is CASSEAGVEIGGYTF. The CDR3 DNA reads TGTGCCAGCAGTGAAGCGGGAGTGGAGATCGGTGGCTACACCTTC.

This clone was observed once. This rearrangement joins TRBV3-1 (or the pseudogene TRBV3-2) to TRBJ1-1; D not certain. Trimming removed 1 base from V and 11 bases from J, with 8 bases in between. The CDR3 is 11 residues long. CDR1 is LGHDT, CDR2 YNNKEL, per germline (reference sequence). The CDR3 is CASSQGLGAFF. CDR3 nucleotide sequence: TGTGCCAGCAGCCAAGGGCTCGGGGCTTTCTTT.

V is TRBV15 and J is TRBJ1-2; no firm D call. Deletions cut 3 bases from V and 8 bases from J, with 13 bases between. Germline CDR1 and CDR2: LNHNV and YYDKDF (reference sequence). The CDR3 has 13 amino acids. CDR3 in DNA: TGTGCCACCAGCAGGGTTTCGGGGTCCGGCTACACCTTC. It codes for CATSRVSGSGYTF.